These T cell receptor beta chains were read from a single sample in a study of CD4+ T cells in melanoma. Profiled with immunoSEQ multiplex PCR; TCRdb holds only in-frame clones, not every one. Seen here are some 13,000 clones, around 80% observed once, and the top ten hold around 17%. The sample was cells from a culture (not recorded whether cultured in vitro). The receptors here all came from a human donor with melanoma. Both conserved end residues are part of each CDR3. D genes are given only for firm matches. The listing skips clone size in some rows; elsewhere it reads once, few, many or a size class.

V gene: TRBV19
clone size: -
J gene: TRBJ1-3
D gene: -
CDR3 DNA: TGTGCCAGTAGTATATTGCTCTCTGGAAACACCATATATTTT
CDR3 protein: CASSILLSGNTIYF

V gene: TRBV30
clone size: -
J gene: TRBJ1-1
D gene: -
CDR3 DNA: TGTGCCTGGAGTGTTAACATTATGAACACTGAAGCTTTCTTT
CDR3 protein: CAWSVNIMNTEAFF

V gene: TRBV5-1
clone size: -
J gene: TRBJ1-1
D gene: -
CDR3 DNA: TGCGCCAGCAGCTCTACATCGGGGATGAACACTGAAGCTTTCTTT
CDR3 protein: CASSSTSGMNTEAFF

V gene: TRBV30
clone size: -
J gene: TRBJ2-7
D gene: -
CDR3 DNA: TGTGCCTGGAGTTTGGGACCGGCCTACGAGCAGTACTTC
CDR3 protein: CAWSLGPAYEQYF

V gene: TRBV7-6
clone size: few
J gene: TRBJ1-5
D gene: -
CDR3 DNA: TGTGCCAGCAGCGCAACAGGGAGCAATCAGCCCCAGCATTTT
CDR3 protein: CASSATGSNQPQHF

V gene: TRBV7-7
clone size: -
J gene: TRBJ2-2
D gene: -
CDR3 DNA: TGTGCCAGCAGCTTCGGGGGCCCAATCACCGGGGAGCTGTTTTTT
CDR3 protein: CASSFGGPITGELFF

V gene: TRBV5-1
clone size: -
J gene: TRBJ1-1
D gene: -
CDR3 DNA: TGCGCCAGCAGCTTGGTTGAGGGGACTGAAGCTTTCTTT
CDR3 protein: CASSLVEGTEAFF

V gene: TRBV7-2
clone size: -
J gene: TRBJ2-7
D gene: -
CDR3 DNA: TGTGCCAGCAGCTTGAATGGGTGGTACGGGGAGCAGTACTTC
CDR3 protein: CASSLNGWYGEQYF

V gene: TRBV25-1
clone size: -
J gene: TRBJ2-7
D gene: -
CDR3 DNA: TGTGCCAGCAGTCCCGACTGGGGGGCCGGCAACGAGCAGTACTTC
CDR3 protein: CASSPDWGAGNEQYF

V gene: TRBV19
clone size: -
J gene: TRBJ2-2
D gene: -
CDR3 DNA: TGTGCCAGTAGTATATGGTGGAACACCGGGGAGCTGTTTTTT
CDR3 protein: CASSIWWNTGELFF

V gene: TRBV2
clone size: -
J gene: TRBJ1-1
D gene: -
CDR3 DNA: TGTGCCAGCAGAAAGGTGCGCCCCCCTGAAGCTTTCTTT
CDR3 protein: CASRKVRPPEAFF

V gene: TRBV6-5
clone size: -
J gene: TRBJ1-4
D gene: TRBD1
CDR3 DNA: TGTGCCAGCAGCATGGGGACAGTCGAAGAAAAACTGTTTTTT
CDR3 protein: CASSMGTVEEKLFF

V gene: TRBV27
clone size: -
J gene: TRBJ1-1
D gene: TRBD1
CDR3 DNA: TGTGCCAGCAGGCGACAGGGGCCAAACACTGAAGCTTTCTTT
CDR3 protein: CASRRQGPNTEAFF

V gene: TRBV5-1
clone size: -
J gene: TRBJ1-1
D gene: -
CDR3 DNA: TGCGCCAGCAAGGAGCCCATGAACACTGAAGCTTTCTTT
CDR3 protein: CASKEPMNTEAFF

V gene: TRBV6-4
clone size: -
J gene: TRBJ2-3
D gene: -
CDR3 DNA: TGTGCCAGCAGTGAGGTTTTCAGGCGCACAGATACGCAGTATTTT
CDR3 protein: CASSEVFRRTDTQYF

V gene: TRBV9
clone size: -
J gene: TRBJ2-1
D gene: -
CDR3 DNA: TGTGCCAGCAGCGTAGGCTTTAGAACTGAGCAGTTCTTC
CDR3 protein: CASSVGFRTEQFF

V gene: TRBV4-2
clone size: -
J gene: TRBJ1-2
D gene: TRBD1
CDR3 DNA: TGTGCCAGCAGCCAGACAGGGAAGCGAGACTACACCTTC
CDR3 protein: CASSQTGKRDYTF

V gene: TRBV27
clone size: -
J gene: TRBJ1-1
D gene: -
CDR3 DNA: TGTGCCAGCAGTTTATCGCGGAGAGACACTGAAGCTTTCTTT
CDR3 protein: CASSLSRRDTEAFF

V gene: TRBV5-1
clone size: -
J gene: TRBJ1-2
D gene: -
CDR3 DNA: TGCGCCAGCAGGACGGACAGAATATATGGCTACACCTTC
CDR3 protein: CASRTDRIYGYTF